Included here is one T cell receptor (beta chain) sequence, with context. As yet, its antigen is unknown. The data were obtained in a study of cytomegalovirus exposure and HLA in healthy donors. Across the study: A previous analysis identified about 110 million unique TCR beta sequences derived from some 170 million T cells. Whole-study results and caveats: Later analysis reportedly placed an Asian-associated ancestry cluster below the approximately 650-donor mean in N-insertions. Follow-up analysis later connected one missense variant in DCLRE1C with trimming of TCR beta V- and J-genes.

Trimming left V 2 bases short and J 0 bases short, with 9 bases between. The CDR3 is 15 amino acids. Germline CDR1 is LGHNA and CDR2 is YNFKEQ. Healthy bone marrow donors made up the donors. The PCR employed 60 Vbeta primers together with 13 Jbeta primers. The data were produced by immunoSEQ multiplex PCR, yet TCRdb's version contains in-frame clones alone and is incomplete. This sample has around 190,000 clones, with around 85% found just once. Sequencing used PBMCs. V is TRBV4-2 and J is TRBJ2-3; D gene ambiguous. The source of this sequence is a man in his late teens or twenties in good health and CMV-seronegative. The CDR3 region is CASSQLATSTDTQYF. The CDR3 DNA reads as TGTGCCAGCAGCCAACTCGCGACTAGCACAGATACGCAGTATTTT.